A selection of T cell receptor beta chains follows, all from one sample in a study of blood T cell repertoires in COVID-19. Repertoires were generated with immunoSEQ multiplex PCR, while TCRdb's copy carries only in-frame clones and drops some. The table lists 150,000 to 200,000 clones, about 84% of them singletons. Material for sequencing was PBMCs or T cells enriched from blood (not recorded which). Receptor source: a woman aged 40 to 55 with acute COVID-19. CDR3s include the opening cysteine and the closing phenylalanine or tryptophan. A D gene is named only where the DNA matches it firmly. For some rows the clone size is stated as once, few or many, or as a class when expanded; others skip it.

D	size	V	J	CDR3	DNA
TRBD1	NA	TRBV29-1	TRBJ1-3	CSVAGTGDGNTIYF	TGCAGCGTCGCCGGGACAGGGGATGGAAACACCATATATTTT
TRBD1	NA	TRBV2	TRBJ2-3	CASSLRTGGAGVRDTQYF	TGTGCCAGCAGCCTCAGGACAGGGGGCGCGGGGGTAAGAGATACGCAGTATTTT
TRBD1	many	TRBV5-6	TRBJ2-7	CASSHRGPRYEQYF	TGTGCCAGCAGCCACAGGGGGCCGAGATACGAGCAGTACTTC
NA	few	TRBV6-5	TRBJ1-1	CATLQGNTEAFF	TGTGCCACCTTACAGGGGAACACTGAAGCTTTCTTT
TRBD1	NA	TRBV7-9	TRBJ1-1	CASSGRGTGDTEAFF	TGTGCCAGCAGCGGCAGGGGGACAGGGGACACTGAAGCTTTCTTT
NA	NA	TRBV7-2	TRBJ2-2	CASSPHLASNTGELFF	TGTGCCAGCAGCCCACACCTGGCTAGCAACACCGGGGAGCTGTTTTTT
NA	once	TRBV19	TRBJ1-6	CASRGWQENSPLHF	TGTGCCAGCAGAGGGTGGCAGGAGAATTCACCCCTCCACTTT
TRBD1	NA	TRBV7-2	TRBJ1-2	CASSYGTGGLDGYTF	TGTGCCAGCAGCTACGGGACAGGGGGCCTGGATGGCTACACCTTC
NA	NA	TRBV5-1	TRBJ1-1	CASSKTTGVNTEAFF	TGCGCCAGCAGCAAAACGACAGGTGTGAACACTGAAGCTTTCTTT
TRBD1	NA	TRBV27	TRBJ2-3	CASRKDRGGADTQYF	TGTGCCAGCCGTAAAGACAGGGGTGGTGCAGATACGCAGTATTTT
TRBD1	few	TRBV7-2	TRBJ2-3	CASSLVTGGKYF	TGTGCCAGCAGCTTAGTGACAGGGGGCAAGTATTTT
TRBD1	NA	TRBV27	TRBJ2-2	CASSGHRGQNTGELFF	TGTGCCAGCAGTGGGCACAGGGGGCAAAACACCGGGGAGCTGTTTTTT
TRBD1	once	TRBV3-1/TRBV3-2	TRBJ1-4	CASSMRQGSSEKLFF	TGTGCCAGCAGCATGCGACAGGGTTCAAGCGAAAAACTGTTTTTT
TRBD1	NA	TRBV19	TRBJ1-3	CASSGPTGGFGNTIYF	TGTGCCAGTAGTGGCCCAACAGGGGGCTTTGGAAACACCATATATTTT
NA	NA	TRBV15	TRBJ1-3	CATSRGDISGNTIYF	TGTGCCACCAGCAGAGGGGACATCTCTGGAAACACCATATATTTT